This T cell receptor beta chain was captured by sequencing in a study of T cell responses to AZD1222 COVID-19 vaccine. Study conclusions and caveats: Sampled repertoires all dated from after the peak T cell response.

As to this clone: No antigen is known for it.

Profiled with immunoSEQ multiplex PCR; TCRdb holds only in-frame clones, not every one. The top ten hold 3.6% of the sample, which has fewer than 200,000 clones, more than 90% seen once. This receptor was taken from an adult who received the MenACWY meningococcal vaccine as a control. The sample here was peripheral blood, taken 28 days after the second dose of the MenACWY control vaccine.

The CDR3 sequence: CSAQFQETQYF. In DNA, the CDR3 is TGCAGTGCTCAGTTTCAAGAGACCCAGTACTTC. This chain links TRBV20-1 with TRBJ2-5; D remains unclear. V was trimmed by 5 bases and J by 2 bases, leaving 6 bases between them. The CDR3 covers 11 residues. Germline assignment: CDR1 DFQATT and CDR2 SNEGSKA (reference sequence).